This entry is about one T cell receptor (beta chain). This specimen belongs to a study of identical twins. CDR3 length: 16 amino acids. The ends lost 5 bases at V and 5 bases at J; junction bases unmatched: 7. Germline CDR1 reads SGHRS; CDR2 reads YFSETQ. TCRdb reprocessed the 5' RACE reads via MiXCR and lists one record per CDR3 protein. The repertoire holds around 530,000 distinct CDR3 sequences, with 15% as singletons. These records were also assigned to another study, of yellow fever vaccine responses in identical twins.

The sequencing input was CD4+ T cells sorted from blood. The sequence was collected from a woman in her late teens or twenties in good health. The chain combines TRBV5-1 with TRBJ2-2, with 12 bases lining up with TRBD2. In nucleotides, the CDR3 is TGCGCCAGCAGACTAGCGGGGGGCGTCATGACCGGGGAGCTGTTTTTT. Translating gives CASRLAGGVMTGELFF.